This T cell receptor beta chain was recovered during a study of cytomegalovirus exposure and HLA in healthy donors. The PCR used 60 Vbeta and 13 Jbeta primers. TCRdb's copy holds only in-frame clones and misses some; the assay was immunoSEQ multiplex PCR. The sample lists tens of thousands of clones, around 64% occurring once. This clone came up a few times. This CDR3 is 17 amino acids long. V lost 4 bases, J lost 3 bases, and 20 bases lay in between. Germline V gene data show CDR1 as SGHRS and CDR2 as YFSETQ. The sequencing input was PBMCs. V usage is TRBV5-1 and J usage is TRBJ1-5; D is uncertain. The TCR originated in a human donor in good health. The CDR3 protein is CASSPEAPRPFNQPQHF. CDR3 DNA: TGCGCCAGCAGCCCCGAGGCGCCCCGACCCTTCAATCAGCCCCAGCATTTT.